The source of this TCR beta chain is a study of cytomegalovirus exposure and HLA in healthy donors. Study information: Later analysis reported that the 95 to 150 validation repertoires shared the platform of the approximately 670 first-cohort repertoires. Regarding the study as a whole: Cytomegalovirus status, reportedly, was diagnosed with high specificity and sensitivity by the classifier. Listed as cytomegalovirus-associated were 164 TCR beta chains.

The donors were in the roughly 130-subject validation cohort; that cohort was separate from the approximately 730-subject first cohort. Profiled with immunoSEQ multiplex PCR; TCRdb holds only in-frame clones, not every one. The sample consists of fewer than 85,000 clones, around 95% of them appearing once. As for this clone: Its target is unknown.

The germline V and J ends were trimmed by 0 bases and 5 bases, with 13 bases remaining between them. Germline V lookup: CDR1 LNHNV, CDR2 YYDKDF (reference sequence). The CDR3 sequence is 16 residues long. This TCR came from a woman aged 18-29 years in good health and CMV-seronegative. The chain employs TRBV15 and TRBJ2-2; possible D gene TRBD1, 6 bases. Sequencing was carried out using PBMCs. CDR3 loop: CATSRDQRGRTGELFF. CDR3 in DNA: TGTGCCACCAGCAGAGATCAGAGGGGGAGAACCGGGGAGCTGTTTTTT.